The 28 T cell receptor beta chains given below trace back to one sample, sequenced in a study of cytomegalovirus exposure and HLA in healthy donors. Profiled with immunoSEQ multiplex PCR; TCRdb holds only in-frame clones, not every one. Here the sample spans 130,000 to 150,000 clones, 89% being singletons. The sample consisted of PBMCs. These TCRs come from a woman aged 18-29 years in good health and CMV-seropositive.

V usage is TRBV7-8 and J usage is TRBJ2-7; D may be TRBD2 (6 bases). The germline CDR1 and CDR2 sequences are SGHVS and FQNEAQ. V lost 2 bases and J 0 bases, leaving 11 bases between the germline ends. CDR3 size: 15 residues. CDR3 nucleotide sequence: TGTGCCAGCAGCTTAAACCCCGGGAGCTCCTACGAGCAGTACTTC. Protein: CASSLNPGSSYEQYF.

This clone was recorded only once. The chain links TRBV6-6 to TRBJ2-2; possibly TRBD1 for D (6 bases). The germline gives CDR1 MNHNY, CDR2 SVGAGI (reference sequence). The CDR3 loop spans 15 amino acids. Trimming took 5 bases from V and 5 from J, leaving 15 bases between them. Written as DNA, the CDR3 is TGTGCCAGCAGTGCTCACAGGGCCCAAACCGGGGAGCTGTTTTTT. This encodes CASSAHRAQTGELFF.

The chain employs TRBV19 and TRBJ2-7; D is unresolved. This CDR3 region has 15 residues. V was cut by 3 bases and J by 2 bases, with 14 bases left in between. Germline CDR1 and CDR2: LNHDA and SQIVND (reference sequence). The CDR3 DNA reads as TGTGCCAGTAGTATCAGTCCGAATCTCCCCTACGAGCAGTACTTC. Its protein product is CASSISPNLPYEQYF.

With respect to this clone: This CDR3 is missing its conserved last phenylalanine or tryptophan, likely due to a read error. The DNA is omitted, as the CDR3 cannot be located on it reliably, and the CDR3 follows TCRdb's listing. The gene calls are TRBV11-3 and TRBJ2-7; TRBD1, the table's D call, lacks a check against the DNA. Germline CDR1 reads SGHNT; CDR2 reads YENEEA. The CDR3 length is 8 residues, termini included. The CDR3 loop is CASSLVQA.

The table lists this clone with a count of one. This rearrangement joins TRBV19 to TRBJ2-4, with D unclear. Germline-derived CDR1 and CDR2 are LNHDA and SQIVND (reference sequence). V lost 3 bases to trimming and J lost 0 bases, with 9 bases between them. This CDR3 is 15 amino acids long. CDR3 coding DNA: TGTGCCAGTAGTATGCCTACTCTAGCCAAAAACATTCAGTACTTC. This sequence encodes CASSMPTLAKNIQYF.

The CDR3 here is CASSSGTGGTEAFF. CDR3 in DNA: TGCGCCAGCAGCTCCGGGACAGGGGGCACTGAAGCTTTCTTT. The rearrangement links TRBV5-1 to TRBJ1-1; 11 bases are a match to TRBD1. The CDR3 length is 14 residues. CDR1 and CDR2 from the germline V gene are SGHRS and YFSETQ. V dropped 3 bases and J dropped 4; count of bases not matched to a gene: 2.

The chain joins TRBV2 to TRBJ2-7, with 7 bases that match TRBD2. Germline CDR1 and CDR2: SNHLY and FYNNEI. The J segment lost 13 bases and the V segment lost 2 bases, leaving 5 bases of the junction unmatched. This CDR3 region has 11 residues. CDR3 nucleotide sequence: TGTGCCAGCAGTGAATGGCTAGCGGTCTACTTC. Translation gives CASSEWLAVYF.

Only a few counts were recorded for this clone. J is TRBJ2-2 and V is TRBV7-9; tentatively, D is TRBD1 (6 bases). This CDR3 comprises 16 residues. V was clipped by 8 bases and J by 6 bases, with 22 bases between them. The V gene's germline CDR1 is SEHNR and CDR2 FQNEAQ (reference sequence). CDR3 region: CASRDRSPAKAGELFF. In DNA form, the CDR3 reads TGTGCCAGCCGCGACAGGAGCCCTGCGAAGGCCGGGGAGCTGTTTTTT. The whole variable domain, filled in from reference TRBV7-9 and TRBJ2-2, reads DTGVSQNPRHKITKRGQNVTFRCDPISEHNRLYWYRQTLGQGPEFLTYFQNEAQLEKSRLLSDRFSAERPKGSFSTLEIQRTEQGDSAMYLCASRDRSPAKAGELFFGEGSRLTVL.

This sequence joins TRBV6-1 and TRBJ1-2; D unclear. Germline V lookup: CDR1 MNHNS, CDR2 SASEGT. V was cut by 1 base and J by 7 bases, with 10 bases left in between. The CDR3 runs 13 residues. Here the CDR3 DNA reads TGTGCCAGCAGTGAAGGGGCGGGAGTTGGCTACACCTTC. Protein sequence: CASSEGAGVGYTF.

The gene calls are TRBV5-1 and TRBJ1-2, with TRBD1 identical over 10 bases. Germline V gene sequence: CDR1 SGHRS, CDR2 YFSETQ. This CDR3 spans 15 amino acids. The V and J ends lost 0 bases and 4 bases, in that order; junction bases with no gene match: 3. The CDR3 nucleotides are TGCGCCAGCAGCTTGGAAGGACAGGGGGTCTATGGCTACACCTTC. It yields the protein CASSLEGQGVYGYTF.

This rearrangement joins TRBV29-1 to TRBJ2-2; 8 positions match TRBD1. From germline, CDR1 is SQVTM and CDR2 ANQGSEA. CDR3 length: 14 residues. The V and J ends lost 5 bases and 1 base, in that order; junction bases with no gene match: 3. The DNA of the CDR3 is TGCAGCGTTCAAGGGACAGGGAACACCGGGGAGCTGTTTTTT. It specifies CSVQGTGNTGELFF.

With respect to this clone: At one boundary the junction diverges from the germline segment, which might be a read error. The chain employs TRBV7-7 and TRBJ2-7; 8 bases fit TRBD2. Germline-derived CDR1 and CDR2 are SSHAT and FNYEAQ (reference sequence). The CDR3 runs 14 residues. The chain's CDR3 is CASSSSGDSYEQYF. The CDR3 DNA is TGTGCTAGCAGCAGTAGCGGGGACTCCTACGAGCAGTACTTC.

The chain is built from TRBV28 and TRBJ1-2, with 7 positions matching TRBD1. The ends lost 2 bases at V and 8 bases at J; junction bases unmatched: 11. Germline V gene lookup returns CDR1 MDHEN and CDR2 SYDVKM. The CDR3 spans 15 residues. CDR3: CASSLGTDPVRGYTF. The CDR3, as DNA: TGTGCCAGCAGTTTAGGGACAGACCCGGTTCGAGGCTACACCTTC.

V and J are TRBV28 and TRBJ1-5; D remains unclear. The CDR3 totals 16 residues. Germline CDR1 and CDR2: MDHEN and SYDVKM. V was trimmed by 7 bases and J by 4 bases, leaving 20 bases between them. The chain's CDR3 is CASTTYSGRRNQPQHF. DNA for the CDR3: TGTGCCAGCACCACTTATTCGGGCAGGAGGAATCAGCCCCAGCATTTT.

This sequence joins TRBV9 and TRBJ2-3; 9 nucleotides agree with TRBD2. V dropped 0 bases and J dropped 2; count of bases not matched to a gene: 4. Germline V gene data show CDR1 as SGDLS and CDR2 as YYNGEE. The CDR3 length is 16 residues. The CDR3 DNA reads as TGTGCCAGCAGCGTAGAGGCTAGCGGGATCACAGATACGCAGTATTTT. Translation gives CASSVEASGITDTQYF.

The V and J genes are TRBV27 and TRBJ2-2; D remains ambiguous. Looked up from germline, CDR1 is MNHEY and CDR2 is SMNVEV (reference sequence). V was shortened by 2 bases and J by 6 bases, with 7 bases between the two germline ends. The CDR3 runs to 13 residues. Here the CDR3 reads CASSLIGAGELFF. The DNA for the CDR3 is TGTGCCAGCAGTTTAATAGGAGCCGGGGAGCTGTTTTTT.

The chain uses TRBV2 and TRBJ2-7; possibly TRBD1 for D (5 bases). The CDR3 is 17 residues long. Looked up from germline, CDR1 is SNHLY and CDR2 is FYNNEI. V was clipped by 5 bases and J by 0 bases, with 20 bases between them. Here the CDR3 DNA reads TGTGCCAGCAGTCCTGAAGATGGCAGGGTGAGCTCCTACGAGCAGTACTTC. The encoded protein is CASSPEDGRVSSYEQYF.

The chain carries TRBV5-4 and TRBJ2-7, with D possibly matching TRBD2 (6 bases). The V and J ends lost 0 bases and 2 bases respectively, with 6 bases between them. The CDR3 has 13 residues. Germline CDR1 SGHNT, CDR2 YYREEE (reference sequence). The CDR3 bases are TGTGCCAGCAGCTTGGGCGGGACCTACGAGCAGTACTTC. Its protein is CASSLGGTYEQYF.

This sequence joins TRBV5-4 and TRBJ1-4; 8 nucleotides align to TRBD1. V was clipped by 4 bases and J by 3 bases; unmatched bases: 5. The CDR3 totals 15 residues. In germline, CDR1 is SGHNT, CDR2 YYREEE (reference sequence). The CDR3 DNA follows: TGTGCCAGCAGCCCAGGGACAGGTTCTAATGAAAAACTGTTTTTT. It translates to CASSPGTGSNEKLFF.

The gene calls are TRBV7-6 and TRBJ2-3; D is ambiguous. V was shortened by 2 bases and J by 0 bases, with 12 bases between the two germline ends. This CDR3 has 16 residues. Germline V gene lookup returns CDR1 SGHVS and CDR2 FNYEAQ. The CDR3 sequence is CASSLSQSPSTDTQYF. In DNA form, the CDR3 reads TGTGCCAGCAGCTTAAGTCAGTCCCCTAGCACAGATACGCAGTATTTT.

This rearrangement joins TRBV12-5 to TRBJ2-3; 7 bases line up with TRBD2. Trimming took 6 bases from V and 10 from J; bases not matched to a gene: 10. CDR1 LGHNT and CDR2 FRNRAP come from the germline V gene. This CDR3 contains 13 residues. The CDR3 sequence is CASGLLRDYPQYF. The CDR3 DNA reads TGTGCTAGTGGACTCCTCCGGGACTACCCGCAGTATTTT.

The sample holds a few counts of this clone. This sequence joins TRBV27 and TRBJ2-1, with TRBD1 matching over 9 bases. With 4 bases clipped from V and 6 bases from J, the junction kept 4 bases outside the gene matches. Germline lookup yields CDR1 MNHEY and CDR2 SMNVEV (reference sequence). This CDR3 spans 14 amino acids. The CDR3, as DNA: TGTGCCAGCAGTTGGGACAGGGCAGGCAATGAGCAGTTCTTC. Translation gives CASSWDRAGNEQFF.

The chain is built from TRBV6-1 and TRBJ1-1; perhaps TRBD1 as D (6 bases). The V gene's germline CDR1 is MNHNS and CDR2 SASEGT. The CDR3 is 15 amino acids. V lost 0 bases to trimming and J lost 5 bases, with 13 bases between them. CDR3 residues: CASSEAWGGLTEAFF. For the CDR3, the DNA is TGTGCCAGCAGTGAAGCGTGGGGGGGGCTGACTGAAGCTTTCTTT.

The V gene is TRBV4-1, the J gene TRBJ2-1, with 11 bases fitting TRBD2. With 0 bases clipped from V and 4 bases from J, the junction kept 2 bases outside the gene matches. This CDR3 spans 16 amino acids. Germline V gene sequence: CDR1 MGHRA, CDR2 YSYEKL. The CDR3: CASSQDSGGAYNEQFF. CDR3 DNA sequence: TGCGCCAGCAGCCAAGATAGCGGGGGGGCATACAATGAGCAGTTCTTC.

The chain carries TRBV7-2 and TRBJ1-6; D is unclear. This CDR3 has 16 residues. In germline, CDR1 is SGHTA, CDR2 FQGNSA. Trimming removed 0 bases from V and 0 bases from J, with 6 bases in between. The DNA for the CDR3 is TGTGCCAGCAGCTTAGCGCAGAACTCCTATAATTCACCCCTCCACTTT. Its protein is CASSLAQNSYNSPLHF.

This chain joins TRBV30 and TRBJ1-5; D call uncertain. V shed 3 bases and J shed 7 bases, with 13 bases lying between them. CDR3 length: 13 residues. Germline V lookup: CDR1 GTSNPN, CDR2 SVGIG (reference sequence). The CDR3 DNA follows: TGTGCCTGGAGAATCCGGGAAGGACAGCCCCAGCATTTT. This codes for CAWRIREGQPQHF. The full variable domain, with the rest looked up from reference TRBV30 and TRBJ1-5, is SQTIHQWPATLVQPVGSPLSLECTVEGTSNPNLYWYRQAAGRGLQLLFYSVGIGQISSEVPQNLSASRPQDRQFILSSKKLLLSDSGFYLCAWRIREGQPQHFGDGTRLSIL.

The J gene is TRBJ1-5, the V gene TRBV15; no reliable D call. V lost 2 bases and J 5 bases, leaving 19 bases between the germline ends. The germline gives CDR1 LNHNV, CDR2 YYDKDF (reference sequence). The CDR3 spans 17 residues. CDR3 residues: CATSRMRLLTRYQPQHF. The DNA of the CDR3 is TGTGCCACCAGCAGAATGCGACTCCTAACGCGGTATCAGCCCCAGCATTTT. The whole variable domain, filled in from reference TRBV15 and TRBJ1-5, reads DAMVIQNPRYQVTQFGKPVTLSCSQTLNHNVMYWYQQKSSQAPKLLFHYYDKDFNNEADTPDNFQSRRPNTSFCFLDIRSPGLGDTAMYLCATSRMRLLTRYQPQHFGDGTRLSIL.

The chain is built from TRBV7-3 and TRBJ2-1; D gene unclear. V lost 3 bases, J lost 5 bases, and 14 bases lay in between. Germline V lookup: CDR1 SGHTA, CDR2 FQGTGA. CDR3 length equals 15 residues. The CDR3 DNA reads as TGTGCCAGCAGCTTGAGAGGCGGAGCTGACAATGAGCAGTTCTTC. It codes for CASSLRGGADNEQFF.